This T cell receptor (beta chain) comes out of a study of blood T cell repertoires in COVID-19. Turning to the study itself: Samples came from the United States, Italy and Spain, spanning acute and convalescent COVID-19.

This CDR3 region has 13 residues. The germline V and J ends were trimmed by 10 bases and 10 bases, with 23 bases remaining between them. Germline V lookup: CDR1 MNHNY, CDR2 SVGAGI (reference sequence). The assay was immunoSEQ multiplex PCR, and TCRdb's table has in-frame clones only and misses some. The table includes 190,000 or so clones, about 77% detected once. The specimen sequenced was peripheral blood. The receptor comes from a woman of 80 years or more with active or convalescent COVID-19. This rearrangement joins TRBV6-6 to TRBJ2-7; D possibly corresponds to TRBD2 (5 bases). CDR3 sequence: CATRGGPVRGQYF. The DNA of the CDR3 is TGTGCCACCCGAGGAGGACCTGTACGAGGACAGTACTTC.